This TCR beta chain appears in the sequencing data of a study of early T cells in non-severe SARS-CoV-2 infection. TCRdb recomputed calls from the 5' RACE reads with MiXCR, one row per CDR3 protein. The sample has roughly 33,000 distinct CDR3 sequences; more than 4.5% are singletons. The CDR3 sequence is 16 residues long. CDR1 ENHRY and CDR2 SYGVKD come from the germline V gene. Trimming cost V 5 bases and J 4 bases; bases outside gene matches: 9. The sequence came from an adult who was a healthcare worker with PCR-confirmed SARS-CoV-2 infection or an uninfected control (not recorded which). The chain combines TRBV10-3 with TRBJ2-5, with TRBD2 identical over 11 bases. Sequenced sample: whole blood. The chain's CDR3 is CAISPLAGGPGETQYF. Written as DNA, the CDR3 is TGTGCCATCAGTCCCTTAGCGGGAGGGCCTGGAGAGACCCAGTACTTC.